Below are 9 T cell receptor beta chains sequenced from a single sample in a study of a mutant IDH1 vaccine in newly diagnosed glioma. The time point: baseline, week 1 (first vaccination visit). As to treatment: pre-vaccination baseline after standard-of-care therapy. Profiling relied on immunoSEQ multiplex PCR, and the TCRdb table lists in-frame clones only, not all of them. The sample has 80,000 to 100,000 clones; just under 80% are singletons. The sequencing used PBMCs, collected from a glioma patient treated with radiotherapy, temozolomide or both. The receptors were gathered from a middle-aged man with glioma.

V is TRBV2 and J is TRBJ2-5; a weak D match, TRBD2 (5 bases). CDR3 length: 14 amino acids. Per germline, CDR1 SNHLY and CDR2 FYNNEI. The V gene lost 6 bases and the J gene lost 2 bases, with 13 bases spanning the gap. CDR3 amino acids: CASSTRMTQETQYF. The CDR3 coding sequence is TGTGCCAGCAGCACTAGGATGACTCAAGAGACCCAGTACTTC.

The chain recombines TRBV27 with TRBJ1-1; 12 nucleotides align to TRBD1. There are 14 residues in the CDR3. CDR1 is MNHEY and CDR2 is SMNVEV in the germline V gene (reference sequence). V shed 6 bases, J shed 3 bases, and the junction held 2 bases outside the gene matches. Here the CDR3 reads CASRGDRGHTEAFF. The CDR3 DNA sequence: TGTGCCAGCAGGGGGGACAGGGGGCACACTGAAGCTTTCTTT.

V is TRBV7-2 and J is TRBJ1-4; no definite D call. The CDR3 covers 13 residues. Germline loops: CDR1 SGHTA, CDR2 FQGNSA. The V gene lost 1 base and the J gene lost 6 bases, with 6 bases spanning the gap. CDR3 sequence (DNA): TGTGCCAGCAGCTTAGAGGGATATGAAAAACTGTTTTTT. As protein: CASSLEGYEKLFF.

The chain carries TRBV30 and TRBJ2-5, with D possibly being TRBD1 or TRBD2 (6 bases each). Germline values: CDR1 GTSNPN, CDR2 SVGIG (reference sequence). The CDR3 contains 20 residues. Trimming pared 0 bases from V and 3 bases from J, leaving 29 bases between. CDR3 sequence: CAWSVYRPGAFIQSEETQYF. CDR3 coding DNA: TGTGCCTGGAGTGTATATCGTCCGGGGGCCTTCATACAATCCGAAGAGACCCAGTACTTC. Drawing the rest from reference TRBV30 and TRBJ2-5, the complete variable domain is SQTIHQWPATLVQPVGSPLSLECTVEGTSNPNLYWYRQAAGRGLQLLFYSVGIGQISSEVPQNLSASRPQDRQFILSSKKLLLSDSGFYLCAWSVYRPGAFIQSEETQYFGPGTRLLVL.

This chain uses TRBV28 with TRBJ2-7; 7 bases are a match to TRBD2. The CDR3 is made up of 16 amino acids. Trimming removed 3 bases from V and 4 bases from J; junction bases left unmatched: 12. Germline assignment: CDR1 MDHEN and CDR2 SYDVKM. CDR3 in amino acids: CASSFGGGRITYEQYF. CDR3 in DNA: TGTGCCAGCAGTTTCGGTGGCGGGAGAATTACGTACGAGCAGTACTTC.

In this sample, this clone turned up a few times. V is TRBV19 and J is TRBJ1-5, with a tentative D call TRBD1 (5 bases). The CDR3 runs 14 residues. The V gene lost 3 bases and the J gene lost 3 bases, with 9 bases spanning the gap. Germline loops: CDR1 LNHDA, CDR2 SQIVND (reference sequence). The CDR3 is CASSIAGVNQPQHF. In DNA form, the CDR3 reads TGTGCCAGTAGTATTGCGGGGGTCAATCAGCCCCAGCATTTT.

This clone was observed a few times. The chain's CDR3 is CASSTPGAGGGYTF. CDR3 bases: TGTGCCAGCAGTACGCCGGGGGCAGGTGGGGGCTACACCTTC. This chain links TRBV6-5 with TRBJ1-2, with a tentative D call TRBD1 (6 bases). Germline CDR1 MNHEY, CDR2 SVGAGI. V was pared by 5 bases and J by 8 bases, with 18 bases between. The CDR3 contains 14 residues.

This clone has more than one count but fewer than ten. The chain joins TRBV5-1 to TRBJ1-4; D not resolved. CDR3 length: 13 amino acids. Germline V gene sequence: CDR1 SGHRS, CDR2 YFSETQ. V was trimmed by 2 bases and J by 1 base, leaving 3 bases between them. CDR3 residues: CASSLGTNEKLFF. The DNA of the CDR3 is TGCGCCAGCAGCTTAGGAACTAATGAAAAACTGTTTTTT.

This clone showed up just a few times. V usage is TRBV30 and J usage is TRBJ1-1; D perhaps matches TRBD1 (5 bases). The CDR3 has 13 residues. Germline CDR1 and CDR2: GTSNPN and SVGIG (reference sequence). V was pared by 0 bases and J by 1 base, with 6 bases between. CDR3 in amino acids: CAWSVGGNTEAFF. The CDR3 DNA reads as TGTGCCTGGAGTGTGGGGGGGAACACTGAAGCTTTCTTT.